This T cell receptor (beta chain) is drawn from a study of control samples from healthy donors and cancer patients. This CDR3 is 15 amino acids long. Trimming pared 4 bases from V and 3 bases from J, leaving 11 bases between. The germline V gene has CDR1 SGDLS and CDR2 YYNGEE. Repertoires were generated with immunoSEQ multiplex PCR, while TCRdb's copy carries only in-frame clones and drops some. Of about 100,000 clones listed, roughly 93% are singletons. This clone has just a few counts. This rearrangement joins TRBV9 to TRBJ1-6; tentatively, D is TRBD1 (5 bases). Input material: blood. This TCR derives from a man between 18 and 35 years old in good health. CDR3: CASSSRDVYNSPLHF. For the CDR3, the DNA is TGTGCCAGCAGCTCCCGGGACGTCTATAATTCACCCCTCCACTTT. Combining the CDR3 with reference TRBV9 and TRBJ1-6 gives the whole variable domain DSGVTQTPKHLITATGQRVTLRCSPRSGDLSVYWYQQSLDQGLQFLIQYYNGEERAKGNILERFSAQQFPDLHSELNLSSLELGDSALYFCASSSRDVYNSPLHFGNGTRLTVT.